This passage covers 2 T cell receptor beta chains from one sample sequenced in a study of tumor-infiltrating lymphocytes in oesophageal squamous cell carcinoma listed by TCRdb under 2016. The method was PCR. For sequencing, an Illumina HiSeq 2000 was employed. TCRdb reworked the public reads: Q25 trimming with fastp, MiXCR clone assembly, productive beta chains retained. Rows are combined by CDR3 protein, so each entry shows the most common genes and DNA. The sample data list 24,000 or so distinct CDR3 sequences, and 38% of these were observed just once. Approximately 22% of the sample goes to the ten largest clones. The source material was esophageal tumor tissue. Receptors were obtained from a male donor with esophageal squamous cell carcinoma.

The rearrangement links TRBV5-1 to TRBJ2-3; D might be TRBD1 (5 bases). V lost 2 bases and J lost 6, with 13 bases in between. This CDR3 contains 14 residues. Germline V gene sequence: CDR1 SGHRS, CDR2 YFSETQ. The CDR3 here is CASSFSATADTQYF. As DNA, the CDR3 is TGCGCCAGCAGCTTTTCTGCGACAGCTGATACGCAGTATTTT.

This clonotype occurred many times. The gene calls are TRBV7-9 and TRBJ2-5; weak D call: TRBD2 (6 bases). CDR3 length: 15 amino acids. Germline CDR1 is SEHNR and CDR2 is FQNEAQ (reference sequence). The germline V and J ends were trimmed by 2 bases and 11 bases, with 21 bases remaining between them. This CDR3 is CASSLLTSHYNEQYF. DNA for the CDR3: TGTGCCAGCAGCTTATTGACTAGTCACTACAATGAGCAGTACTTC.